The TCR beta chain described here comes from a study of T-cell reconstitution after alpha-beta-depleted transplantation in children. Broader study findings: Newly produced T cells mostly accounted for T-cell counts and diversity one year post-transplant. Reportedly, roughly two months post-transplant, alpha-beta T cells arose from several hundred expanded graft clones. The high TCRbeta diversity at day 60 in some patients came from surviving recipient T cells and thymic progenitors.

TCRbeta library construction was performed incorporating unique molecular identifiers. TCRdb called the PCR reads again in MiXCR, with one record for every CDR3 protein. This table holds hundreds of thousands of distinct CDR3 sequences, roughly 16% found once. Germline loops: CDR1 LNHNV, CDR2 YYDKDF (reference sequence). Trimming left V 0 bases short and J 3 bases short, with 12 bases between. The CDR3 has 16 amino acids. In the case of this clonotype: The antigen remains unidentified.

This rearrangement joins TRBV15 to TRBJ2-1, with D perhaps TRBD2 (5 bases). The TCR sequence derives from a boy in the first two years of life who had a stem cell transplant for Wiskott-Aldrich syndrome, so the T cells may come from the graft donor. The starting material was PBMCs, mostly from graft donor cells, obtained 360 days after TCRalphabeta/CD19-depleted stem cell transplant. The CDR3 DNA reads TGTGCCACCAGCAGAGATAGCACTGGGAGCTACAATGAGCAGTTCTTC. Protein product: CATSRDSTGSYNEQFF.